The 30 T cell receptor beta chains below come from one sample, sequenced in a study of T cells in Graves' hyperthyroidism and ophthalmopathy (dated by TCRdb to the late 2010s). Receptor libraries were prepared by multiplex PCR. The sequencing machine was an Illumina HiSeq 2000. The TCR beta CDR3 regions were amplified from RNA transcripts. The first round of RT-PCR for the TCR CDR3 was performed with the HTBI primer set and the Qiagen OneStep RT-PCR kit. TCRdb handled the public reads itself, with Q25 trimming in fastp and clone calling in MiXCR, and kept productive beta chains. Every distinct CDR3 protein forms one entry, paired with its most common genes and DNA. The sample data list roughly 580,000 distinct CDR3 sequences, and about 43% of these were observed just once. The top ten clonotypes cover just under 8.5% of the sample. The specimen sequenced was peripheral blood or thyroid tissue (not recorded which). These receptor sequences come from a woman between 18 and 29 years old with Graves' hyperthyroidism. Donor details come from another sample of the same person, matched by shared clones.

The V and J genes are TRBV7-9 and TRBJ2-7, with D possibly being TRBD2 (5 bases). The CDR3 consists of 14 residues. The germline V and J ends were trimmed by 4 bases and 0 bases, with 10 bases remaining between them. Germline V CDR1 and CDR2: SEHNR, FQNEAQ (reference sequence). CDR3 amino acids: CASSYDYPSYEQYF. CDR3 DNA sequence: TGTGCCAGCAGCTACGACTACCCCTCCTACGAGCAGTACTTC. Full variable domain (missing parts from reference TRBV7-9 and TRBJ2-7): DTGVSQNPRHKITKRGQNVTFRCDPISEHNRLYWYRQTLGQGPEFLTYFQNEAQLEKSRLLSDRFSAERPKGSFSTLEIQRTEQGDSAMYLCASSYDYPSYEQYFGPGTRLTVT.

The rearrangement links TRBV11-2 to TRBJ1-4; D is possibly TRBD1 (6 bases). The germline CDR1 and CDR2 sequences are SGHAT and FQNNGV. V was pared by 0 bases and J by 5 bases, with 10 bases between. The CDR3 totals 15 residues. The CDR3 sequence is CASSLDGGENEKLFF. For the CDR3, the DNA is TGTGCCAGCAGCTTAGACGGGGGCGAAAATGAAAAACTGTTTTTT.

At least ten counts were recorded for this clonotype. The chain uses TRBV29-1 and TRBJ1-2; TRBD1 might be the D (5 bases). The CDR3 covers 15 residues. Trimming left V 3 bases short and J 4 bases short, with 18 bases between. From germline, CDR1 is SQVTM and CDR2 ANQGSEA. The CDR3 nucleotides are TGCAGCGTTGAGGTCAGGGTAGGCTCTTCCTATGGCTACACCTTC. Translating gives CSVEVRVGSSYGYTF.

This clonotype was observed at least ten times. CDR3 loop: CASRRQGYEQYF. CDR3 coding DNA: TGTGCCAGCAGGCGGCAGGGCTACGAGCAGTACTTC. The genes are TRBV2 and TRBJ2-7; D is perhaps TRBD1 (5 bases). The CDR3 spans 12 residues. In germline, CDR1 is SNHLY, CDR2 FYNNEI. V was cut by 6 bases and J by 3 bases, with 9 bases left in between.

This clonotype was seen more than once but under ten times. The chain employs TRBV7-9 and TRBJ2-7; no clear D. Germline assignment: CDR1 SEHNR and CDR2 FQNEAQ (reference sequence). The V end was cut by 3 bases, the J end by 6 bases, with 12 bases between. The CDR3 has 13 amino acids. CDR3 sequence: CASSLDPVAEQYF. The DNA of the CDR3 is TGTGCCAGCAGCTTGGATCCGGTAGCCGAGCAGTACTTC.

Here the CDR3 reads CASSPELYEQYF. The CDR3 DNA sequence: TGTGCCAGCAGTCCCGAGTTGTACGAGCAGTACTTC. The chain employs TRBV12-3 or TRBV12-4 and TRBJ2-7; D is uncertain. The CDR3 contains 12 residues. With 5 bases removed from V and 4 bases from J, the gap between germline ends came to 9 bases.

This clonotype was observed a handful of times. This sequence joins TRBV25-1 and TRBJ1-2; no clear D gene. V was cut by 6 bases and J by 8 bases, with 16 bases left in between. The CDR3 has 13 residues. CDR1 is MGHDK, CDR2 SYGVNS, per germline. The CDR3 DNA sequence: TGTGCCAGCAGCCAAGCAGGCGGGTGGGGCTACACCTTC. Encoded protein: CASSQAGGWGYTF.

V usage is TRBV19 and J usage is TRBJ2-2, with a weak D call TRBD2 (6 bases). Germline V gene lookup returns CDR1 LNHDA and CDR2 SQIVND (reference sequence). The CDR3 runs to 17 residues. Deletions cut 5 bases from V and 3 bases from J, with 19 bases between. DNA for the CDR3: TGTGCCAGTAGTCCGGACTACGAAATGGGGGACACCGGGGAGCTGTTTTTT. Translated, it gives CASSPDYEMGDTGELFF.

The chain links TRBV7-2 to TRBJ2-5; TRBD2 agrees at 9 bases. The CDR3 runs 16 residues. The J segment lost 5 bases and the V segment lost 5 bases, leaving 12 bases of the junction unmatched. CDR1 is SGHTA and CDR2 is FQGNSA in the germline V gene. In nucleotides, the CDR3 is TGTGCCAGCAGCCAAGATAGGGCTAGCGGGACGGAGACCCAGTACTTC. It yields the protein CASSQDRASGTETQYF.

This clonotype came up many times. CDR3 loop: CAISESGRGGRQPQHF. The CDR3 nucleotides are TGTGCCATCAGTGAGTCCGGCAGGGGAGGTCGTCAGCCCCAGCATTTT. The chain couples TRBV10-3 to TRBJ1-5; D perhaps matches TRBD1 (6 bases). The ends were cut back, 0 bases at V and 6 bases at J, with 15 bases in the middle. The germline V gene encodes CDR1 ENHRY and CDR2 SYGVKD. The length of the CDR3 is 16 residues.

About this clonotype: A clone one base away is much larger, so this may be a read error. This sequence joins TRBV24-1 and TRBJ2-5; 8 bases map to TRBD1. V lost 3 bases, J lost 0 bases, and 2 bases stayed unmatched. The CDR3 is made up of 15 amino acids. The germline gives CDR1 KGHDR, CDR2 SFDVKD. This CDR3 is CATSDETGDQETQYF. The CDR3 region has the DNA TGTGCCACCAGTGATGAGACAGGGGACCAAGAGACCCAGTACTTC.

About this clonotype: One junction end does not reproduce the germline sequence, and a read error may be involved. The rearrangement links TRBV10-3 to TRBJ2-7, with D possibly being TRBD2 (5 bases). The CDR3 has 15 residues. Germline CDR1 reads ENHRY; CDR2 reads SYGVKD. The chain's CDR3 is CASSYSYDPGYEQYF. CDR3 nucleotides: TGTGCCAGCAGTTACTCGTACGATCCGGGATACGAGCAGTACTTC.

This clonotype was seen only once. The CDR3 spells CASRFSGRETQYF. The CDR3 DNA is TGTGCCAGCCGATTTAGCGGGAGGGAGACCCAGTACTTC. The J gene is TRBJ2-5, the V gene TRBV7-6; TRBD2 matches at 10 bases. CDR1 SGHVS and CDR2 FNYEAQ come from the germline V gene. V lost 8 bases to trimming and J lost 5 bases; unmatched junction nucleotides: 5. The CDR3 consists of 13 residues.

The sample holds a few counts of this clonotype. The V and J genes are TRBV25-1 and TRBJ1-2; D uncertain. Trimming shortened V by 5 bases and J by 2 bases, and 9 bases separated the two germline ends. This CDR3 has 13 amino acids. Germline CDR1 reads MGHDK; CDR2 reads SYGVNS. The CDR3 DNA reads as TGTGCCAGCAGTCAAAACGGGAACTATGGCTACACCTTC. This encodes CASSQNGNYGYTF.

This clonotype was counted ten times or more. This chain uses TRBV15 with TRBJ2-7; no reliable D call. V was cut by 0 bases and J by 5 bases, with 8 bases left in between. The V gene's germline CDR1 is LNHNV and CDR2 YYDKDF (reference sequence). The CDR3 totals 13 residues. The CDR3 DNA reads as TGTGCCACCAGCAGAGATTGGAAAGACGAGCAGTACTTC. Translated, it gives CATSRDWKDEQYF.

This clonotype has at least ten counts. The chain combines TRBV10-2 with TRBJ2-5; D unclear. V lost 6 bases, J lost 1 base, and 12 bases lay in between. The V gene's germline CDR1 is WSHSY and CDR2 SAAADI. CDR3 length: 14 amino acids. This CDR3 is CASRRAGSQETQYF. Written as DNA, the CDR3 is TGCGCCAGCAGACGGGCCGGAAGCCAAGAGACCCAGTACTTC.

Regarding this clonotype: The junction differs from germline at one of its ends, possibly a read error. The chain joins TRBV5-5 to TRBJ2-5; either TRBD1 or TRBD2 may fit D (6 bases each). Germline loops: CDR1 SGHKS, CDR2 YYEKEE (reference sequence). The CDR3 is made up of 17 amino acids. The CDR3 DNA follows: TGCGCCAGCAGCTTGGCCATAGGGGGGACTTCCCAAGAGACCCAGTACTTC. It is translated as CASSLAIGGTSQETQYF.

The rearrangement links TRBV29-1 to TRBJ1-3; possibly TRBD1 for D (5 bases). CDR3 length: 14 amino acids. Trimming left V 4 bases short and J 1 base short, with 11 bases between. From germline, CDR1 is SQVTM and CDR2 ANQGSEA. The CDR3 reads CSVAWGSSGNTIYF. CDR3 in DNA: TGCAGCGTTGCCTGGGGGTCGTCTGGAAACACCATATATTTT.

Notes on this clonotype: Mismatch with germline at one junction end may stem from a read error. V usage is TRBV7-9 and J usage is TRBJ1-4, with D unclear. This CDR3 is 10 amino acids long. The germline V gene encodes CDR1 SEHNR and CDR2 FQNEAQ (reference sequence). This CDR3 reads CASSLGVSLF. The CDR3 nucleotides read TGTGCCAGCAGCTTAGGGGTATCTCTTTTT.

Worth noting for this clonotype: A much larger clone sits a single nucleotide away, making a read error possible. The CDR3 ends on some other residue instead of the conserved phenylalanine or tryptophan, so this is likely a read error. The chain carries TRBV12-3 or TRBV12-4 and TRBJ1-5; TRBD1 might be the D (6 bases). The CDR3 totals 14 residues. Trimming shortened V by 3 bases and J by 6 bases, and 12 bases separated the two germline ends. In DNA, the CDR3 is TGTGCCAGCAGTTTCGGCAGGGGAACTCAGCCCCAGCATCTT. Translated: CASSFGRGTQPQHL.

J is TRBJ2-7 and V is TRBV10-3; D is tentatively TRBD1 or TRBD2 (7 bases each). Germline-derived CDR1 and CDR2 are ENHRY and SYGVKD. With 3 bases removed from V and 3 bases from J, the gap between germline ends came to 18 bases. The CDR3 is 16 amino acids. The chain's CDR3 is CAISDGQAGAFYEQYF. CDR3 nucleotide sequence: TGTGCCATCAGTGACGGACAGGCGGGAGCGTTCTACGAGCAGTACTTC.

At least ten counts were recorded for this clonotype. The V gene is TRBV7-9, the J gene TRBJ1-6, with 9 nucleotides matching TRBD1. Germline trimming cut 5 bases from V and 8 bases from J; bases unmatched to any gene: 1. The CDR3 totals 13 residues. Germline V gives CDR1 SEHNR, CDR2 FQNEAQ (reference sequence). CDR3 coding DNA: TGTGCCAGCAGCAGGGACAGGGATTCACCCCTCCACTTT. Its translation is CASSRDRDSPLHF.

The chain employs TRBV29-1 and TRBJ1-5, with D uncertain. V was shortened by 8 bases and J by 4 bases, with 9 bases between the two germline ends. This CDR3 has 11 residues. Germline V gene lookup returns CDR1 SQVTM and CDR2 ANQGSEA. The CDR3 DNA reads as TGCAGCTTGACCAGTAATCAGCCCCAGCATTTT. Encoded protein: CSLTSNQPQHF.

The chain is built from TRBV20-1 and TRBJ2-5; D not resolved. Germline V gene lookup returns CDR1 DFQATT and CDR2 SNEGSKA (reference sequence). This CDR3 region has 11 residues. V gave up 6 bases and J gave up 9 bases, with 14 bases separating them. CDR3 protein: CSARRTQAQYF. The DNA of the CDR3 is TGCAGTGCCCGAAGGACCCAGGCCCAGTACTTC.

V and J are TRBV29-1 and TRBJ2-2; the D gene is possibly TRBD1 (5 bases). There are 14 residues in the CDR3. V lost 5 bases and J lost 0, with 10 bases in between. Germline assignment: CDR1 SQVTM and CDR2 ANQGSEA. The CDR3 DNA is TGCAGCGTTCCGGACACTGCGAACACCGGGGAGCTGTTTTTT. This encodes CSVPDTANTGELFF.

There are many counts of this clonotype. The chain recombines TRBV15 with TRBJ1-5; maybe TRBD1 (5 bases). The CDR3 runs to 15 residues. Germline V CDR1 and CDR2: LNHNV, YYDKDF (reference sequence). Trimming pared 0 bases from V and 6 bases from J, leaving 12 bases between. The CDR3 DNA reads TGTGCCACCAGCAGAGATCTGGAGGGGTCTCAGCCCCAGCATTTT. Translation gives CATSRDLEGSQPQHF.

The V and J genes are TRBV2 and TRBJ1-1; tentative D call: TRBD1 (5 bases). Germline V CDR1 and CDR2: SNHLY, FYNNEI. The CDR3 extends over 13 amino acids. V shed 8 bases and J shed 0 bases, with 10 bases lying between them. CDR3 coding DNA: TGTGCCAGCCTGAGGGGTTTGAACACTGAAGCTTTCTTT. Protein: CASLRGLNTEAFF. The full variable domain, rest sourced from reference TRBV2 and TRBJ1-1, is EPEVTQTPSHQVTQMGQEVILRCVPISNHLYFYWYRQILGQKVEFLVSFYNNEISEKSEIFDDQFSVERPDGSNFTLKIRSTKLEDSAMYFCASLRGLNTEAFFGQGTRLTVV.

The CDR3 sequence: CASSTDNEKLFF. In DNA form, the CDR3 reads TGTGCCAGTAGTACTGATAATGAAAAACTGTTTTTT. This chain links TRBV19 with TRBJ1-4; D unclear. Per the germline V gene, CDR1 is LNHDA and CDR2 is SQIVND (reference sequence). The CDR3 runs 12 residues. V was shortened by 4 bases and J by 4 bases, with 4 bases between the two germline ends.

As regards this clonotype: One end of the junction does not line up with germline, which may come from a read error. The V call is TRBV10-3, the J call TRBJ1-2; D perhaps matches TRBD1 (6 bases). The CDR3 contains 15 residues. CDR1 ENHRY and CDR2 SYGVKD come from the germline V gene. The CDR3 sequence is CATSDPGVFGYGYTF. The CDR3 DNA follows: TGTGCCACCAGTGACCCAGGGGTCTTCGGTTATGGCTACACCTTC.

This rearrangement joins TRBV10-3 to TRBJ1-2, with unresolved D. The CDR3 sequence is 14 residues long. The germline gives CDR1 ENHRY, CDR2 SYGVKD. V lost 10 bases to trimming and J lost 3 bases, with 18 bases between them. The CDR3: CASSEPGYHYGYTF. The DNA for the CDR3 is TGTGCCAGCAGCGAACCCGGGTACCACTATGGCTACACCTTC.